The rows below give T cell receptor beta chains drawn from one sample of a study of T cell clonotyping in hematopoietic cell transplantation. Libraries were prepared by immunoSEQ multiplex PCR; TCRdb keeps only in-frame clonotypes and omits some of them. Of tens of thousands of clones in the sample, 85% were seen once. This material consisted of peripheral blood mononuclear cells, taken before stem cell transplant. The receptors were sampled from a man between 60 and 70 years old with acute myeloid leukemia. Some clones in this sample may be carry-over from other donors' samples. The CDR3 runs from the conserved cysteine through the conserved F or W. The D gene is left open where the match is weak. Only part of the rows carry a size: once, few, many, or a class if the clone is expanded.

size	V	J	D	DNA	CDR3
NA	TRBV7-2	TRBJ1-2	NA	TGTGCCAGCAGCTCAACCGGGACCTATGGCTACACCTTC	CASSSTGTYGYTF
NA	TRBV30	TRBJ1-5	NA	TGTGCCTGGAGTGGGTCCGTGGTATTGCAGCCCCAGCATTTT	CAWSGSVVLQPQHF
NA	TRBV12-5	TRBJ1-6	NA	TGTGCTAGTGGTTTGGTTGCAGAACATTCACCCCTCCACTTT	CASGLVAEHSPLHF
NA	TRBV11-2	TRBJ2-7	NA	TGTGCCAGCAGCTTTGGGCAGGGAACCTACGAGCAGTACTTC	CASSFGQGTYEQYF
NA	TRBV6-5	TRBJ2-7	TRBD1	TGTGCCAGCAGTCAGGGACAGGGGGGGGCCTACGAGCAGTACTTC	CASSQGQGGAYEQYF
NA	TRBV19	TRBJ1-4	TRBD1	TGTGCCAGTAACGACAGGGATGAAAAACTGTTTTTT	CASNDRDEKLFF
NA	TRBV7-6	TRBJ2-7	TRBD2	TGTGCCAGCAGCGTCGGACTAGCGGGCTCCTACGAGCAGTACTTC	CASSVGLAGSYEQYF
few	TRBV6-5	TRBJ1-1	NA	TGTGCCAGCGGTCCACAGGGAGTCAACACTGAAGCTTTCTTT	CASGPQGVNTEAFF
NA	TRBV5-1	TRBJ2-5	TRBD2	TGCGCCAGCAGCAGCGACCGGGGGGGCCAAGAGACCCAGTACTTC	CASSSDRGGQETQYF
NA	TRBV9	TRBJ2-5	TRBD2	TGTGCCAGCAGCCAAAGCGGCACTAGCGGGGGGTGGACCCAGTACTTC	CASSQSGTSGGWTQYF
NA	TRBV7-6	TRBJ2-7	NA	TGTGCCAGCAGCTCCGGGAGCCCACGGTACGAGCAGTACTTC	CASSSGSPRYEQYF
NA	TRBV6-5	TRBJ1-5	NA	TGTGCCAGCAGTTTGAGCCGTAGCAATCAGCCCCAGCATTTT	CASSLSRSNQPQHF
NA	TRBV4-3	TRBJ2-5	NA	TGCGCCAGCAGCCAAGACGACTATTCGCAAGAGACCCAGTACTTC	CASSQDDYSQETQYF
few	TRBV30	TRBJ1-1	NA	TGTGCCTGGAACCGGGACCGGGAAGCTTTCTTT	CAWNRDREAFF
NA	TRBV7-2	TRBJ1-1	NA	TGTGCCAGCAGCTTATCGACGGCGAACACTGAAGCTTTCTTT	CASSLSTANTEAFF
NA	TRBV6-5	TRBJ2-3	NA	TGTGCCAGCAGTTACTCATTGGATACGCAGTATTTT	CASSYSLDTQYF
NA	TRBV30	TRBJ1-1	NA	TGTGCCTGGAGAGCTTGGGGGTACGACACTGAAGCTTTCTTT	CAWRAWGYDTEAFF
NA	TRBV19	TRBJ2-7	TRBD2	TGTGCCAGTAGTACAAGACCCGGGACTAGCACCCACGAGCAGTACTTC	CASSTRPGTSTHEQYF
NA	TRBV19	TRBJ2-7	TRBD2	TGTGCCAGTAGTACCAGACTAGCGGAGACCTACGAGCAGTACTTC	CASSTRLAETYEQYF
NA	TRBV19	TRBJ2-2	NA	TGTGCCAGTAGTATGAGGGGCTTCCGCTCGGAGCTGTTTTTT	CASSMRGFRSELFF
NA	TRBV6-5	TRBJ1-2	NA	TGTGCCAGCAGTTTTGGGTCCTATGGCTACACCTTC	CASSFGSYGYTF
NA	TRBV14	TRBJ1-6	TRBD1	TGTGCCAGCAGCCCAACAGGGGCCTATAATTCACCCCTCCACTTT	CASSPTGAYNSPLHF
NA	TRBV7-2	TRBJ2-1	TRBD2	TGTGCCAGCAGCTTCCAGCGGGGGGGCAATGAGCAGTTCTTC	CASSFQRGGNEQFF
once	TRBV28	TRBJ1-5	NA	TGTGCCAGCACCCTAGGGGACACCGGGCATCAGCCCCAGCATTTT	CASTLGDTGHQPQHF
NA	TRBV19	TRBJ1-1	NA	TGTGCCAGTCTCCCACGGGGCAGTTTAAACACTGAAGCTTTCTTT	CASLPRGSLNTEAFF
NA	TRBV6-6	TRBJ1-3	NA	TGTGCCAGCACCTCCTTCTCTGGAAACACCATATATTTT	CASTSFSGNTIYF